The clone carrying this T cell receptor (beta chain) was recorded at least ten times. Its antigen is not known. The data are from a study of human T cells and chemical hapten exposure. On the study more broadly: Small volume differences among pooled libraries mainly caused per-sample TCR yield variation. Study-level points and caveats: TCRs above 1 in 1000 frequency stayed constant with DPC sensitization.

Library preparation tagged each individual cDNA molecule with a unique molecular identifier. Per the study methods: A per-sample median of around 100,000 TCRs was observed, with a range of about 20,000 to 690,600. TCRdb called the reads again in MiXCR, with one record for every CDR3 protein. The V and J calls and clone size come from TCRdb's table, not from the authors' own analysis. Seen here are 95,000 to 150,000 distinct CDR3 sequences, around 8.5% observed once, and the top ten hold around 1.5%. Germline-derived CDR1 and CDR2 are SEHNR and FQNEAQ (reference sequence). CDR3 length: 14 residues. Trimming pared 9 bases from V and 6 bases from J, leaving 20 bases between. It was unfractionated whole blood from which total RNA was extracted.

The receptor was isolated from a human donor in good health. Some clones in this sample may be carry-over from other donors' samples. Sequencing used whole blood. V and J are TRBV7-9 and TRBJ1-1; tentatively, D is TRBD1 (5 bases). Here the CDR3 reads CASSGTGGVSEAFF. The CDR3 DNA reads TGTGCCAGTTCCGGGACCGGGGGAGTCTCTGAAGCTTTCTTT.